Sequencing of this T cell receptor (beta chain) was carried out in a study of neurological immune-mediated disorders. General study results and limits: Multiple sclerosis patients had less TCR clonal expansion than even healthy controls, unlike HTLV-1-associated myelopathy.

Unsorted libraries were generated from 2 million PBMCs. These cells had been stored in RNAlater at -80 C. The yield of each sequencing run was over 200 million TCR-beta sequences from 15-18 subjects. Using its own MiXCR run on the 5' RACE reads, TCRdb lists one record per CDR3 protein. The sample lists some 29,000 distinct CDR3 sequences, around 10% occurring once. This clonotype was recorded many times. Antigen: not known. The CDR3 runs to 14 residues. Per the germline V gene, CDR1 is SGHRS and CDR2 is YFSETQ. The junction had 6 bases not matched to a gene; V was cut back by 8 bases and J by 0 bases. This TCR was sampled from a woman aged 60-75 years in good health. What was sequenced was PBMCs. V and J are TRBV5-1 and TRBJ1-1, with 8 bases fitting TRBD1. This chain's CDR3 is CARRDRPMNTEAFF. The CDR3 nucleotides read TGCGCCAGGAGGGACAGGCCCATGAACACTGAAGCTTTCTTT.